This T cell receptor beta chain was sequenced for a study of identical twins. Germline loops: CDR1 LGHNA, CDR2 YSLEER. The CDR3 length is 15 residues. V lost 0 bases and J lost 5, with 14 bases in between. Findings of the study overall: An excess of low generation probability was shown by twin-shared out-of-frame alpha sequences.

In the case of this clonotype: Its antigen remains unidentified.

Each CDR3 protein gets one entry after TCRdb re-called the 5' RACE reads with MiXCR. The table shows about 290,000 distinct CDR3 sequences, with 8.5% to 9.5% occurring only once. A further study also used this sample, focusing on yellow fever vaccine responses in identical twins.

Source material: CD8+ T cells sorted from blood. The rearrangement joins TRBV4-3 to TRBJ2-7, with D perhaps matching TRBD1 (5 bases). The clonotype comes from a young woman in good health. The CDR3, as DNA: TGCGCCAGCAGCCAAGATTTAAGGGGCATGGACGAGCAGTACTTC. This encodes CASSQDLRGMDEQYF.